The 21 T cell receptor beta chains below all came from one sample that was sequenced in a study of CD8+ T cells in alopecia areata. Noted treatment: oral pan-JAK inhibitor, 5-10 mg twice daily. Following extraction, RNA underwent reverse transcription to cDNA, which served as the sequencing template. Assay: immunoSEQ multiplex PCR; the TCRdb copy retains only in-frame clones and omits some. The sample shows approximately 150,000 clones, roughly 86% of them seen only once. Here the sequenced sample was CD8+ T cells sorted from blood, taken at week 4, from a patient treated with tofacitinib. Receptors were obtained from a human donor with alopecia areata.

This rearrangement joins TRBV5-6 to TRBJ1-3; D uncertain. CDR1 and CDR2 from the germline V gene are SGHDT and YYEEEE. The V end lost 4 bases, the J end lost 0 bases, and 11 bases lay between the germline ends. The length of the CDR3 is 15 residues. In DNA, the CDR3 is TGTGCCAGCAGCGGACCGCCCCCCTCTGGAAACACCATATATTTT. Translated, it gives CASSGPPPSGNTIYF.

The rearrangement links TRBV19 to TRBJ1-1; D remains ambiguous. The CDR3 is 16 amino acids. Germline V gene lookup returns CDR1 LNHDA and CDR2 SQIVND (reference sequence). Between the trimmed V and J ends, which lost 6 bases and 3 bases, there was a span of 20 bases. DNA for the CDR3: TGTGCCAGTAGACCCGATGGCAGCACTTCGGACACTGAAGCTTTCTTT. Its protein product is CASRPDGSTSDTEAFF.

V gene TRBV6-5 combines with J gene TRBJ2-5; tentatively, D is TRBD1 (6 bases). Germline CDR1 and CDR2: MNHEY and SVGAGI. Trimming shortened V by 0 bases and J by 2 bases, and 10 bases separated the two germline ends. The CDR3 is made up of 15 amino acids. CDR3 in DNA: TGTGCCAGCAGTTACTCGATTACAGGGCAAGAGACCCAGTACTTC. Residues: CASSYSITGQETQYF.

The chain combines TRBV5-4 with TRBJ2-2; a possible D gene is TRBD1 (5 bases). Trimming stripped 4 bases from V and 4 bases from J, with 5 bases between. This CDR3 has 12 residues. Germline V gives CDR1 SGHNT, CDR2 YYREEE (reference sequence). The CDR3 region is CASSQGTGELFF. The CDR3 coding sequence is TGTGCCAGCAGCCAGGGCACCGGGGAGCTGTTTTTT.

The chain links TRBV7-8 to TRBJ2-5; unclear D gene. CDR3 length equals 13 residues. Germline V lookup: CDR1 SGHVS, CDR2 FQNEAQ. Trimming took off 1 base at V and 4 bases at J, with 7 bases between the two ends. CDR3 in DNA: TGTGCCAGCAGCTTAGTAGTCCGAGAGACCCAGTACTTC. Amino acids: CASSLVVRETQYF.

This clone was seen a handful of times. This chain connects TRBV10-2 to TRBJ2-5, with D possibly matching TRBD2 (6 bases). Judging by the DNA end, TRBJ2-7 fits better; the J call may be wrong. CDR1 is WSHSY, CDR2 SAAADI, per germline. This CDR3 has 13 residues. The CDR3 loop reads CASSEWGRNEQYF. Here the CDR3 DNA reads TGCGCCAGCAGTGAGTGGGGGAGGAACGAGCAGTACTTC.

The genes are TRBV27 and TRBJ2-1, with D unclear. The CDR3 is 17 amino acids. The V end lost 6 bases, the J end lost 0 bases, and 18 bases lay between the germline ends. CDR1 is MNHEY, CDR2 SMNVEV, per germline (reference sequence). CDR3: CASSHPKTASSYNEQFF. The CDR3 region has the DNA TGTGCCAGCAGCCACCCGAAGACGGCCAGCTCCTACAATGAGCAGTTCTTC.

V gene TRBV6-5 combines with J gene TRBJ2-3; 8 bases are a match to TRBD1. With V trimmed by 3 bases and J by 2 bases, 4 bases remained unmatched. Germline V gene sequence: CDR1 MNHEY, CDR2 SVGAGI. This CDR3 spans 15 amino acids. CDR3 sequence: CASSYTGGPTDTQYF. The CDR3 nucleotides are TGTGCCAGCAGTTATACAGGGGGACCCACAGATACGCAGTATTTT.

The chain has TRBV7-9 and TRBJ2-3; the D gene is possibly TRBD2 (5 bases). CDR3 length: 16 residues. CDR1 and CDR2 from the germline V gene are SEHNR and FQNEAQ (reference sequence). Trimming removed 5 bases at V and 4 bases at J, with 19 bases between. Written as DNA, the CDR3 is TGTGCCAGCAGCCTCATAGGGAGTAGCGATGCAGATACGCAGTATTTT. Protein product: CASSLIGSSDADTQYF.

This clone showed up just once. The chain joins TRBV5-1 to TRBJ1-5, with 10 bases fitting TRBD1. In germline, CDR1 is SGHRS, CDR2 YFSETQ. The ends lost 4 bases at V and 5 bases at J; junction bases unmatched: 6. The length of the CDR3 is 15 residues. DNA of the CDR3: TGCGCCAGCAGCCCGACCGGGACAGGGGATCAGCCCCAGCATTTT. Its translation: CASSPTGTGDQPQHF.

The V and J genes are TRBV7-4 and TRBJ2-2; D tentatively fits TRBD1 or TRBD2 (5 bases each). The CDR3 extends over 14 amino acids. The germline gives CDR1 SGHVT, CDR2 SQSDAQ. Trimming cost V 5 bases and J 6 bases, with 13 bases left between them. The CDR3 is CASSPGQGPGELFF. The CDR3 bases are TGTGCCAGCAGCCCGGGGCAGGGCCCCGGGGAGCTGTTTTTT.

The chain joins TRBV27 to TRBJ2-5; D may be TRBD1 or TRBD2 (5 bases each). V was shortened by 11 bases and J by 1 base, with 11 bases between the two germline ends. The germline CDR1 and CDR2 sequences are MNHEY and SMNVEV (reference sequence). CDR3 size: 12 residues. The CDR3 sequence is CAYTGTQETQYF. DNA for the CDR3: TGTGCCTATACCGGGACCCAAGAGACCCAGTACTTC.

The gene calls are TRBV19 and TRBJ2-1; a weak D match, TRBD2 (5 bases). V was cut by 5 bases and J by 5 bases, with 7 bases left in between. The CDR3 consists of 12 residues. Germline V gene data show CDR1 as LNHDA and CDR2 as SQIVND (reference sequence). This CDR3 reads CASSAGNNEQFF. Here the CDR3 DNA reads TGTGCCAGTAGTGCCGGGAACAATGAGCAGTTCTTC. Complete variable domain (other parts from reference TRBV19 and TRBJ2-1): DGGITQSPKYLFRKEGQNVTLSCEQNLNHDAMYWYRQDPGQGLRLIYYSQIVNDFQKGDIAEGYSVSREKKESFPLTVTSAQKNPTAFYLCASSAGNNEQFFGPGTRLTVL.

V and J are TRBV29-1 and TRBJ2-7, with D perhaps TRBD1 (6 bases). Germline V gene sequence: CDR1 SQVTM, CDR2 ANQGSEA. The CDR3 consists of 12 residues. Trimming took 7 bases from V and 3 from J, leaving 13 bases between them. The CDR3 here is CSASQGHYEQYF. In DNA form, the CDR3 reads TGCAGCGCGAGTCAGGGACACTACGAGCAGTACTTC.

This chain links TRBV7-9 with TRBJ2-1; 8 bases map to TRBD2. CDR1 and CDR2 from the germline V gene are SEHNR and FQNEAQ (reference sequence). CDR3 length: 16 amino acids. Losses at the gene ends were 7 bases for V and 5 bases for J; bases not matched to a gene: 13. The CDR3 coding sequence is TGTGCCAGCATGGGGGAAGGGACTAGGCATAACAATGAGCAGTTCTTC. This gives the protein CASMGEGTRHNNEQFF.

CDR3 sequence: CSVEEEDRATQYF. The CDR3 coding sequence is TGCAGCGTTGAAGAAGAGGACAGGGCGACGCAGTATTTT. The rearrangement links TRBV29-1 to TRBJ2-3, with TRBD1 matching 8 bases. The CDR3 contains 13 residues. The V segment lost 0 bases and the J segment 9 bases; nucleotides outside the gene matches: 5. CDR1 and CDR2 (germline): SQVTM, ANQGSEA.

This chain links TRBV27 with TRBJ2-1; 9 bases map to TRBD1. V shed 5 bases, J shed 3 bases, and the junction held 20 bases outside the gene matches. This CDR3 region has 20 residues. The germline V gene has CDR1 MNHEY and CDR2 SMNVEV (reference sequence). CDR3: CASSLTKGQGGRWGYNEQFF. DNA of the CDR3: TGTGCCAGCAGTCTAACAAAGGGACAGGGAGGACGGTGGGGCTACAATGAGCAGTTCTTC.

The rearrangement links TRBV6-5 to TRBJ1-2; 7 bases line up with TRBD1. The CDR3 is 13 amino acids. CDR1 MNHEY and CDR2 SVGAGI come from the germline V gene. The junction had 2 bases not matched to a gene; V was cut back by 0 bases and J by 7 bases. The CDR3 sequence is CASSYSKGAGYTF. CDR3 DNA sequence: TGTGCCAGCAGTTACTCGAAGGGGGCTGGCTACACCTTC.

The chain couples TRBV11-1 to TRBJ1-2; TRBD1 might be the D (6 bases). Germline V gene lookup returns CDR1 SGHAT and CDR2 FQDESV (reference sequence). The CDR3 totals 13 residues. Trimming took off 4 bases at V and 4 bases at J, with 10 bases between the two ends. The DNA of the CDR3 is TGTGCCAGCAGCTCCGGACAGTTCTATGGCTACACCTTC. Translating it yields CASSSGQFYGYTF.

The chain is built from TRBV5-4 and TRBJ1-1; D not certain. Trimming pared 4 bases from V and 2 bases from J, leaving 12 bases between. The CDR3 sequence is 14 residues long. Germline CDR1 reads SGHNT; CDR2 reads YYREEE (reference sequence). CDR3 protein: CASSTPGGNTEAFF. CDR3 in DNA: TGTGCCAGCAGCACCCCGGGAGGAAACACTGAAGCTTTCTTT.

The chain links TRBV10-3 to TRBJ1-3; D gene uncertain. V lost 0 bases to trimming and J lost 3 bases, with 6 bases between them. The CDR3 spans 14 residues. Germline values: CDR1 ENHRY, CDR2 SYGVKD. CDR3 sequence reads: CAISESGFGNTIYF. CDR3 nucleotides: TGTGCCATCAGTGAGTCAGGATTTGGAAACACCATATATTTT.